A single sample gave rise to the 10 T cell receptor beta chains below, sequenced in a study of blood T cells in healthy people across ages. Alongside a J-beta primer mix, a sample-barcoded 5' primer served in a second PCR lasting about 6 to 12 cycles. TCRdb processed the 5' RACE reads anew with MiXCR; each CDR3 protein has one entry. The sample includes around 520,000 distinct CDR3 sequences, roughly a quarter seen only once; the top ten take approximately 3.7%. The same specimen was also included in a second study, on T cells of mothers and their children.

Sequencing used blood. The receptors were sampled from a boy younger than 10 in good health.

This clonotype was observed a few times. This sequence joins TRBV12-3 or TRBV12-4 and TRBJ1-4, with 12 bases matching TRBD1. The trim removed 6 bases at V and 6 bases at J, leaving 17 bases unmatched. CDR3 size: 19 residues. CDR3 bases: TGTGCCAGCAGCCCTGCCCGGGGGACAGGGGGCGCAGCTTATGAAAAACTGTTTTTT. It translates to CASSPARGTGGAAYEKLFF.

This chain connects TRBV9 to TRBJ1-1; D remains unclear. CDR1 and CDR2 from the germline V gene are SGDLS and YYNGEE. The V gene lost 0 bases and the J gene lost 1 base, with 13 bases spanning the gap. This CDR3 region has 16 residues. The CDR3 DNA reads as TGTGCCAGCAGCGTAGGAATTGAGCGGGAGAACACTGAAGCTTTCTTT. As protein: CASSVGIERENTEAFF.

This clonotype has a handful of counts. The rearrangement joins TRBV30 to TRBJ1-1, with D hard to call. The CDR3 spans 13 residues. The V and J ends lost 0 bases and 3 bases respectively, with 8 bases between them. Germline loops: CDR1 GTSNPN, CDR2 SVGIG (reference sequence). The CDR3 is CAWSVRRDTEAFF. Written as DNA, the CDR3 is TGTGCCTGGAGTGTACGAAGGGACACTGAAGCTTTCTTT.

This chain connects TRBV5-1 to TRBJ2-7; D is unclear. V was shortened by 0 bases and J by 7 bases, with 14 bases between the two germline ends. From germline, CDR1 is SGHRS and CDR2 YFSETQ. The length of the CDR3 is 14 residues. The CDR3 spells CASSLDGPSWEQYF. DNA of the CDR3: TGCGCCAGCAGCTTGGACGGCCCATCTTGGGAGCAGTACTTC.

V is TRBV5-1 and J is TRBJ2-5; 10 bases match TRBD2. Germline V lookup: CDR1 SGHRS, CDR2 YFSETQ. The CDR3 loop spans 16 amino acids. V was clipped by 1 base and J by 2 bases; unmatched bases: 5. The DNA for the CDR3 is TGCGCCAGCAGCTTGTCCATGACTAGCGGGCAAGAGACCCAGTACTTC. Encoded protein: CASSLSMTSGQETQYF.

This clonotype has only a few counts. This sequence joins TRBV7-2 and TRBJ2-7, with 8 bases aligning to TRBD2. Germline-derived CDR1 and CDR2 are SGHTA and FQGNSA. V dropped 5 bases and J dropped 0; count of bases not matched to a gene: 6. The CDR3 totals 15 residues. DNA of the CDR3: TGTGCCAGCAGCAAAGCGGGAGTGAACTCCTACGAGCAGTACTTC. It yields the protein CASSKAGVNSYEQYF.

In this sample, this clonotype turned up a few times. The chain employs TRBV20-1 and TRBJ2-7, with 11 bases aligning to TRBD2. CDR1 and CDR2 (germline): DFQATT, SNEGSKA (reference sequence). J was trimmed by 3 bases and V by 4 bases; bases with no gene match: 5. This CDR3 has 14 amino acids. DNA of the CDR3: TGCAGTGCTAAACCGGGACTAGCGGACTACGAGCAGTACTTC. Translated, it gives CSAKPGLADYEQYF.

This clonotype was recorded a few times. The chain combines TRBV10-3 with TRBJ2-4; TRBD1 is a possible D gene (6 bases). Trimming removed 5 bases at V and 0 bases at J, with 11 bases between. Germline CDR1 is ENHRY and CDR2 is SYGVKD. The CDR3 has 15 amino acids. The CDR3 DNA follows: TGTGCCATCAGTCAGGGGCTGGTAGCCAAAAACATTCAGTACTTC. Its translation is CAISQGLVAKNIQYF.

This clonotype was seen at least ten times. The junction differs from germline at one of its ends, possibly a read error. This sequence joins TRBV27 and TRBJ2-7; the D is unclear. CDR3 length equals 14 residues. Germline loops: CDR1 MNHEY, CDR2 SMNVEV (reference sequence). The CDR3 region has the DNA TGTGCCAGCAGTCTATCTGGGCCTTCCTACGAGCAGTACTTC. This gives the protein CASSLSGPSYEQYF.

The J gene is TRBJ2-5, the V gene TRBV20-1; D ambiguous. The better agreement between TRBJ2-7 and the DNA end casts doubt on the J call. Germline lookup yields CDR1 DFQATT and CDR2 SNEGSKA (reference sequence). CDR3 length: 16 residues. The CDR3 loop is CSARDSGVHHLREQYF. CDR3 bases: TGCAGTGCTAGAGATAGTGGAGTACACCACCTACGCGAGCAGTACTTC.